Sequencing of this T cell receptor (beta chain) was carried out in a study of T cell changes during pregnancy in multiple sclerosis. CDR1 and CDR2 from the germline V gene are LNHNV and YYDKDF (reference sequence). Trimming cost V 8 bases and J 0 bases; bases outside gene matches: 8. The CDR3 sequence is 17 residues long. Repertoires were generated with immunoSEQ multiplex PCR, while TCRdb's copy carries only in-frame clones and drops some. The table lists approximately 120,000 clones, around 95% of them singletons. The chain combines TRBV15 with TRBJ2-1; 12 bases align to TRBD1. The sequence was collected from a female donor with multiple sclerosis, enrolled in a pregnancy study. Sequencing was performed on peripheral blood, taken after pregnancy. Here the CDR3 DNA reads TGTGCCACCTCCGGGACAGGGGGCCTGAGCTCCTACAATGAGCAGTTCTTC. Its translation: CATSGTGGLSSYNEQFF.